This T cell receptor beta chain was retrieved from a study of T cell clones after liver transplantation. About the research overall: At least one year of complete immunosuppression withdrawal without enzymes over twice normal defined tolerance. Study observations and caveats: Circulating graft-donor-reactive CD4 TCRbeta sequences fell significantly post-transplant in most of the 8 subjects. Graft donor-reactive T cells possibly entered the graft instead of undergoing deletion.

This CDR3 region has 13 residues. CDR1 MNHEY and CDR2 SMNVEV come from the germline V gene (reference sequence). V was clipped by 5 bases and J by 6 bases; unmatched bases: 6. Sequenced by immunoSEQ multiplex PCR; TCRdb stores in-frame clones only, minus some. The repertoire holds roughly 100,000 clones, with approximately 85% as singletons. This clone was recorded only once. The target antigen is unknown. The sequence was collected from a human donor who received a liver transplant. The chain combines TRBV27 with TRBJ1-1, with 7 bases identical to TRBD1. Sequenced here: CD4+ T cells from blood, sampled before liver transplant. The CDR3 nucleotides read TGTGCCAGCAGTAATCGACAGGGCGCTGAAGCTTTCTTT. Its protein is CASSNRQGAEAFF.